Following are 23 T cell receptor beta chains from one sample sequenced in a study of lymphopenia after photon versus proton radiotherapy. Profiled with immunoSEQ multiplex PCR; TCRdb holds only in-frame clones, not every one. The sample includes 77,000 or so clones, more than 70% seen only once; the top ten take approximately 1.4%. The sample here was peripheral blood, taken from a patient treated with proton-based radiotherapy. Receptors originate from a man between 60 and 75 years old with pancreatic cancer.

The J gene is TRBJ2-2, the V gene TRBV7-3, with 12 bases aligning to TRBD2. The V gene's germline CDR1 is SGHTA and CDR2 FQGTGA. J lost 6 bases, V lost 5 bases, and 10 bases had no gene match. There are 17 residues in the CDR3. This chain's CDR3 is CASSNSRTSGIAGELFF. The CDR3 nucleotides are TGTGCCAGCAGCAACTCGAGGACTAGCGGGATCGCCGGGGAGCTGTTTTTT.

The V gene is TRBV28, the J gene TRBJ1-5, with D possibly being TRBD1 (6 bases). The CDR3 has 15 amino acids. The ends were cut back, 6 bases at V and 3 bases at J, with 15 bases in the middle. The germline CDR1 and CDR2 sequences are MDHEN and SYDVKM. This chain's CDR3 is CASRLTGIDNQPQHF. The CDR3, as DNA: TGTGCCAGCAGACTCACAGGGATAGACAATCAGCCCCAGCATTTT.

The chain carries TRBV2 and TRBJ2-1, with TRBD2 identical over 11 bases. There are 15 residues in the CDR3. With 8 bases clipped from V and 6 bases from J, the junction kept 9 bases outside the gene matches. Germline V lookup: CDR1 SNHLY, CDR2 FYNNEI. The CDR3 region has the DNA TGTGCCAGCGCTAAGCTAGCGGGAGGTACCAATGAGCAGTTCTTC. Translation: CASAKLAGGTNEQFF. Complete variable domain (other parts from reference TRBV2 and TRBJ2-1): EPEVTQTPSHQVTQMGQEVILRCVPISNHLYFYWYRQILGQKVEFLVSFYNNEISEKSEIFDDQFSVERPDGSNFTLKIRSTKLEDSAMYFCASAKLAGGTNEQFFGPGTRLTVL.

The CDR3 DNA follows: TGTGCCTGGAGTGCCGGCAGCCTGGGCAATCAGCCCCAGCATTTT. Residues: CAWSAGSLGNQPQHF. The chain carries TRBV30 and TRBJ1-5; D remains unclear. The CDR3 runs to 15 residues. Germline lookup yields CDR1 GTSNPN and CDR2 SVGIG (reference sequence). V was clipped by 1 base and J by 2 bases, with 12 bases between them. The full variable domain, completed using reference TRBV30 and TRBJ1-5, is SQTIHQWPATLVQPVGSPLSLECTVEGTSNPNLYWYRQAAGRGLQLLFYSVGIGQISSEVPQNLSASRPQDRQFILSSKKLLLSDSGFYLCAWSAGSLGNQPQHFGDGTRLSIL.

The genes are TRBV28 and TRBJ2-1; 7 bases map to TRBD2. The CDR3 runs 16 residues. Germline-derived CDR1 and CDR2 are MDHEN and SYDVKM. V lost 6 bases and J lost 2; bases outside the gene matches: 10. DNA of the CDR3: TGTGCCAGCAGCCCGCTGATTGCGGGAGCCTACAATGAGCAGTTCTTC. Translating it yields CASSPLIAGAYNEQFF.

CDR3 amino acids: CASSLVGAGELFF. CDR3 in DNA: TGCGCCAGCAGCTTGGTAGGGGCCGGGGAGCTGTTTTTT. This chain links TRBV5-1 with TRBJ2-2; TRBD1 is a possible D gene (5 bases). Germline V gene sequence: CDR1 SGHRS, CDR2 YFSETQ. V was trimmed by 0 bases and J by 6 bases, leaving 6 bases between them. The CDR3 extends over 13 amino acids. Based on the CDR3 plus reference TRBV5-1 and TRBJ2-2, the full variable domain is KAGVTQTPRYLIKTRGQQVTLSCSPISGHRSVSWYQQTPGQGLQFLFEYFSETQRNKGNFPGRFSGRQFSNSRSEMNVSTLELGDSALYLCASSLVGAGELFFGEGSRLTVL.

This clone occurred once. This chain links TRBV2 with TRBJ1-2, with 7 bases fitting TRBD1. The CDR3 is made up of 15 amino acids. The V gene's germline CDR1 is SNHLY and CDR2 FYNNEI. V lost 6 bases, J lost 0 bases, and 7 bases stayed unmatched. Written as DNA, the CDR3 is TGTGCCAGCAGCTCTTGGACAGGACCTAACTATGGCTACACCTTC. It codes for CASSSWTGPNYGYTF.

The DNA for the CDR3 is TGTGCCAGCAGTCACCCGGGACAGGGGGAGGTTGGCTACACCTTC. Translating gives CASSHPGQGEVGYTF. The chain carries TRBV6-5 and TRBJ1-2; 11 nucleotides line up with TRBD1. The CDR3 has 15 residues. Trimming cost V 5 bases and J 7 bases; bases outside gene matches: 9. CDR1 MNHEY and CDR2 SVGAGI come from the germline V gene.

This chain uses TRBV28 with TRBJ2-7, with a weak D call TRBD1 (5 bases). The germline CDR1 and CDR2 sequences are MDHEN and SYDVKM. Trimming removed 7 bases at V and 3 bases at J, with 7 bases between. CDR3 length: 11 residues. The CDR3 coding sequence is TGTGCCAGCAACGACAGCTACGAGCAGTACTTC. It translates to CASNDSYEQYF.

CDR3 loop: CAISKGGETQYF. DNA of the CDR3: TGTGCCATCAGTAAGGGAGGGGAGACCCAGTACTTC. The rearrangement joins TRBV10-3 to TRBJ2-5; 7 nucleotides agree with TRBD2. Germline V lookup: CDR1 ENHRY, CDR2 SYGVKD. The CDR3 has 12 residues. J gave up 5 bases and V 5 bases, and 2 bases lay outside the gene matches.

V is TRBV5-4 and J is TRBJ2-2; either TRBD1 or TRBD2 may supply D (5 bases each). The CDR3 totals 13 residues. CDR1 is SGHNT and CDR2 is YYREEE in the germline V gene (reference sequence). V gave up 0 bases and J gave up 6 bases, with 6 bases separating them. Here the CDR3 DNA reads TGTGCCAGCAGCTTGGTGGGGGCCGGGGAGCTGTTTTTT. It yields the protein CASSLVGAGELFF.

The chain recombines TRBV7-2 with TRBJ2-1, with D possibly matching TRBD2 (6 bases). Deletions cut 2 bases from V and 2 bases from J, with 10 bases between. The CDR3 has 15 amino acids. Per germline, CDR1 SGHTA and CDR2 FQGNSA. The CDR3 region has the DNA TGTGCCAGCAGCTTAACTAGCCAGACCTACAATGAGCAGTTCTTC. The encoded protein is CASSLTSQTYNEQFF.

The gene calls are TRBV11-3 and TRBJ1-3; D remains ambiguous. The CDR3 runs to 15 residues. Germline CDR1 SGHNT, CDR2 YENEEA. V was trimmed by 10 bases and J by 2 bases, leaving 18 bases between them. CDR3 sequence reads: CATPLEPDPGNTIYF. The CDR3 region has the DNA TGTGCCACCCCATTGGAGCCAGACCCTGGAAACACCATATATTTT.

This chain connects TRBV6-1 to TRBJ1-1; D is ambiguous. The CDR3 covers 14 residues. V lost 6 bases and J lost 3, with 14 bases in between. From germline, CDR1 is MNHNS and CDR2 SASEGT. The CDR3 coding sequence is TGTGCCAGCAGAAAGACCCCAGTCGACACTGAAGCTTTCTTT. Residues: CASRKTPVDTEAFF.

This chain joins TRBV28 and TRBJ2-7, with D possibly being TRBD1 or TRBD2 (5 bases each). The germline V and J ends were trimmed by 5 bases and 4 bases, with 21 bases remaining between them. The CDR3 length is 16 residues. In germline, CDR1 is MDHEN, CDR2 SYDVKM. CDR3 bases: TGTGCCAGCAGTGCGGCTGGGGCAGGGTCGGGGTACGAGCAGTACTTC. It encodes CASSAAGAGSGYEQYF.

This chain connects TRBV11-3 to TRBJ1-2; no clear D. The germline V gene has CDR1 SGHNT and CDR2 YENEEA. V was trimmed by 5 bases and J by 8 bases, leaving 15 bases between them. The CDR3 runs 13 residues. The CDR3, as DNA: TGTGCCAGCAGCCCTGACGGGTTGGGGGGCTACACCTTC. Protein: CASSPDGLGGYTF.

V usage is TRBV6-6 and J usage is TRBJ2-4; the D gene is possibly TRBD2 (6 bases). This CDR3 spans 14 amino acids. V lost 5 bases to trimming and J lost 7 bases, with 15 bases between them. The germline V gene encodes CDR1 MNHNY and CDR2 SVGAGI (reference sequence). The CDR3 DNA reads TGTGCCAGCAGTACTCCCGGAGGGCGGAACATTCAGTACTTC. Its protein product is CASSTPGGRNIQYF.

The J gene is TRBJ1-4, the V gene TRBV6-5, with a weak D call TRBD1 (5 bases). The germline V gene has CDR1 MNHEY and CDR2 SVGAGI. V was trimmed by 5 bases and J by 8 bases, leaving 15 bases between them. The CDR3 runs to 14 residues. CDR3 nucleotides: TGTGCCAGCAGTAACGTGGGGCCAGTGGAAAAACTGTTTTTT. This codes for CASSNVGPVEKLFF.

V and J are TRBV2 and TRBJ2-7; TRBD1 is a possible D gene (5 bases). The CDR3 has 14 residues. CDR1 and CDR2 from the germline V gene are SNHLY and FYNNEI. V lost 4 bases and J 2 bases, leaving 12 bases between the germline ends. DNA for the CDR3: TGTGCCAGCAGTGGACAGCATGGCCCCTACGAGCAGTACTTC. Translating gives CASSGQHGPYEQYF.

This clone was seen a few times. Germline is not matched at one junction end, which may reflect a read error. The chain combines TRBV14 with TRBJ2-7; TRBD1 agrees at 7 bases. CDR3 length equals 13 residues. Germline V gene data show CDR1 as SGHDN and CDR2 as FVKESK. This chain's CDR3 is CASSQDRVAEQYF. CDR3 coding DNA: TGTGCCAGCAGTCAAGACAGGGTAGCCGAGCAGTACTTC.

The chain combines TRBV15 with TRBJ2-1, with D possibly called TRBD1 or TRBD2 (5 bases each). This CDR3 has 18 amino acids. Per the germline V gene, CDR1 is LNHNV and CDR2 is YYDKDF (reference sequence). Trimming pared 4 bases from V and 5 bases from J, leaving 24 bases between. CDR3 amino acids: CATSNTPGWVTRDNEQFF. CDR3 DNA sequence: TGTGCCACCAGCAATACTCCGGGGTGGGTCACCAGGGACAATGAGCAGTTCTTC.

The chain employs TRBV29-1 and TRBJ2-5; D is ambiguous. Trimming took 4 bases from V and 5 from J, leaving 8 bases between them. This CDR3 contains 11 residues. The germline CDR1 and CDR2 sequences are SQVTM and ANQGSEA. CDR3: CSVGTVETQYF. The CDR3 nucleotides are TGCAGCGTTGGGACGGTGGAGACCCAGTACTTC.

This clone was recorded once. The CDR3 spells CASSKMSEQFF. DNA for the CDR3: TGTGCCAGCAGCAAGATGAGTGAGCAGTTCTTC. V usage is TRBV14 and J usage is TRBJ2-1; D is uncertain. Germline V gene lookup returns CDR1 SGHDN and CDR2 FVKESK. CDR3 length equals 11 residues. Between the trimmed V and J ends, which lost 5 bases and 9 bases, there was a span of 8 bases.